This T cell receptor (beta chain) was profiled in a study of T cell changes during pregnancy in multiple sclerosis. Sequenced by immunoSEQ multiplex PCR; TCRdb stores in-frame clones only, minus some. This repertoire shows tens of thousands of clones, roughly 94% found once; its top ten account for approximately 0.21%. V was trimmed by 6 bases and J by 4 bases, leaving 13 bases between them. CDR3 length equals 13 residues. Germline V gene sequence: CDR1 SQVTM, CDR2 ANQGSEA. The origin of this receptor is a female donor with multiple sclerosis, enrolled in a pregnancy study. Here the sequenced sample was CD4+ T cells from peripheral blood mononuclear cells, taken in the second trimester of pregnancy. The J gene is TRBJ2-1, the V gene TRBV29-1; weak D call: TRBD1 (5 bases). The DNA of the CDR3 is TGCAGCGTGCGACGGACACTTTACAATGAGCAGTTCTTC. It codes for CSVRRTLYNEQFF.